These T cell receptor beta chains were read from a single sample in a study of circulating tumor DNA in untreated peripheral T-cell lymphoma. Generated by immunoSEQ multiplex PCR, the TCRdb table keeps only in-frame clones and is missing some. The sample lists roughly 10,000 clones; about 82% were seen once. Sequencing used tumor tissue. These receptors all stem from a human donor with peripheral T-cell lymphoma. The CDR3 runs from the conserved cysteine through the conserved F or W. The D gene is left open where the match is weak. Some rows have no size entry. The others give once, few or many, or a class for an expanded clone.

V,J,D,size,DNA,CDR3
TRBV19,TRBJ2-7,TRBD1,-,TGTGCCAGTAGTATCATAGGACAGGACCACGAGCAGTACTTC,CASSIIGQDHEQYF
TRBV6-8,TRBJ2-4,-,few,TGTGCCAGCAGGGTAGGGTATATGGCCAAAAACATTCAGTACTTC,CASRVGYMAKNIQYF
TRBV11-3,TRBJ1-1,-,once,TGTGCCAGCAGCTGGGGGGGGCCTCCCGTAAACACTGAAGCTTTCTTT,CASSWGGPPVNTEAFF
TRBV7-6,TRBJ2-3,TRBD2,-,TGTGCCAGCAGCTCTTTAAGGCGGGGGGACCTGGTTACCACAGATACGCAGTATTTT,CASSSLRRGDLVTTDTQYF
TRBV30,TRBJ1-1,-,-,TGTGCCTGGAGTCCCAGGGAGGGAACTGAAGCTTTCTTT,CAWSPREGTEAFF
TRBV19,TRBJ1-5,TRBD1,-,TGTGCCAGTAGGTGGTTATCGGGACAGGGTAATCAGCCCCAGCATTTT,CASRWLSGQGNQPQHF
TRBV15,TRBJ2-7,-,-,TGTGCCACCAGCGGCTGGGACTTAACCTACGAGCAGTACTTC,CATSGWDLTYEQYF
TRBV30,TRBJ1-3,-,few,TGTGCCTGGAGTGTACAGTTATACGAAAACACCATATATTTT,CAWSVQLYENTIYF
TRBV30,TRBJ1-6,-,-,TGTGCCTGGATCAGGAAGGACATTTTTAATTCACCCCTCCACTTT,CAWIRKDIFNSPLHF
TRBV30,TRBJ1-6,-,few,TGTGCCTGGACGGCCCCAAGTTCACCCCTCCACTTT,CAWTAPSSPLHF
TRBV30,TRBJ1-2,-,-,TGTGCCTGGAGTGCGGGGGCTCGGGGCTACACCTTC,CAWSAGARGYTF
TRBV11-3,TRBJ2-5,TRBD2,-,TGTGCCAGCAGCTTAAGGCGGGGGGACCAAGAGACCCAGTACTTC,CASSLRRGDQETQYF
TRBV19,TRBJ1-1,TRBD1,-,TGTGCCAGTAGTAGCGGGACAGTCACTGAAGTTTTCTTT,CASSSGTVTEVFF
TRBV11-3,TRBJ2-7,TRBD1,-,TGTGCCAGCAGCCTAATGGTAAGGGACAGCTCCTACGAGCAGTACTTC,CASSLMVRDSSYEQYF
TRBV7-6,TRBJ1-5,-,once,TGTGCCAGCAGCACCACGACGGGACCCAATCAGCCCCAGCATTTT,CASSTTTGPNQPQHF
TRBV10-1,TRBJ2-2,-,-,TGCGCCAGCAGTCACGAGCTGGGGGAGCTGTTTTTT,CASSHELGELFF
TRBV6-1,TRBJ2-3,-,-,TGTGCCAGCAGTGAAGGGGGGGCTAACACAGATATGCAGTATTTT,CASSEGGANTDMQYF
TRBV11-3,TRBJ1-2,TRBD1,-,TGTGCCAGCAGCCCCCGACAGGGTGCCTCCCTTTCTTATGGCTACACCTTC,CASSPRQGASLSYGYTF
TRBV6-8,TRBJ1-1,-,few,TGTGCCAGCAGTTACGGGGAGGGCACTGAAGCTTTCTTT,CASSYGEGTEAFF
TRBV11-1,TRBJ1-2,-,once,TGTGCCAGCAGCCCGGGACGGGTTTCTAAGCCAGACTATGGCTACACCTTC,CASSPGRVSKPDYGYTF
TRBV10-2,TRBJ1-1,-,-,TGCGCCAGCAGTGAGTCAGGGTTCGAGAACACTGAAGCTTTCTTT,CASSESGFENTEAFF
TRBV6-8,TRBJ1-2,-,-,TGTGCCAGCAGGGATACAGGGTCTGGCTACACCTTC,CASRDTGSGYTF
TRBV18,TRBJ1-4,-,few,TGTGCCAGCTCACCGACATCCACTAATGAAAAACTGTTTTTT,CASSPTSTNEKLFF
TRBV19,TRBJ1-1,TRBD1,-,TGTGCCAGTAGTGTGGACAGGGTCACTGAAGCTTTCTTT,CASSVDRVTEAFF
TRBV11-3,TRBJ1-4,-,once,TGTGCCAGCAGCTCCTATAATAACAATGAAAAACTGTTTTTT,CASSSYNNNEKLFF
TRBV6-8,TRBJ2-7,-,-,TGTGCCAGCAGAGATTCTCCCGAAGGACTTCCACTTAATTCCTACGAGCAGTACTTC,CASRDSPEGLPLNSYEQYF
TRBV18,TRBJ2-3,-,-,TGTGCCAGCTCGTCGACAGTAGGGGATACGCAGTATTTT,CASSSTVGDTQYF
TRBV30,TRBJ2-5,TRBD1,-,TGTGCCAGAAAACAGGGGTCAGAGACCCAGTACTTC,CARKQGSETQYF
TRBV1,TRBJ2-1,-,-,TGCGCCAGCAGCCAAGATGGGGTAGGAGGGCACAATGAGCAGTTCTTC,CASSQDGVGGHNEQFF
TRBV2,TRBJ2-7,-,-,TGTGCCAGCAGTAGGGTTACCTACGAGCAGTACTTC,CASSRVTYEQYF
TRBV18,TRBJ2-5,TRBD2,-,TGTGCCAGCTCACCCGCCGGGGGGTCTGGAGAGACCCAGTACTTC,CASSPAGGSGETQYF
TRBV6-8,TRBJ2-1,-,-,TGTGCCAGCAGGGAGTTCGACAATGAGCAGTTCTTC,CASREFDNEQFF
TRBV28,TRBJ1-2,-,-,TGTGCCAGCAGTTTACCTAACTATGGCTACACCTTC,CASSLPNYGYTF
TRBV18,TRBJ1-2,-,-,TGTGCCAGCTCACCGGGAAGAGGTGTAGACGATGGCTACACCTTC,CASSPGRGVDDGYTF
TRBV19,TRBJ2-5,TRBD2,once,TGTGCCACACGGACTAGCGGGGTATACTTAGGAGAGACCCAGTACTTC,CATRTSGVYLGETQYF
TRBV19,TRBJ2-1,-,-,TGTGCCAGTATGCGATCTCAGGAGCAGTTCTTC,CASMRSQEQFF
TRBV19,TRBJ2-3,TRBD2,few,TGTGCCAGTAGTGGGGGGGTGAGCACAGATACGCAGTATTTT,CASSGGVSTDTQYF
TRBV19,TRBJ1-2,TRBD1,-,TGTGCCACCAGACAGGGGGCCTATGGCTACACCTTC,CATRQGAYGYTF
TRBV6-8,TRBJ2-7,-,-,TGTGCCAGCAGCCGAGCGGCCTCCGGGACAAAACTCTCCTACGAGCAGTACTTC,CASSRAASGTKLSYEQYF
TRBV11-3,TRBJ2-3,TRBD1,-,TGTGCCAGCAGCTCCGGGACAGTCATCACAGATACGCAGTATTTT,CASSSGTVITDTQYF
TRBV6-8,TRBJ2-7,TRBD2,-,TGTGCCAGCAGTCCGACTAGCGGGGGGTACGTGCAGTACTTC,CASSPTSGGYVQYF
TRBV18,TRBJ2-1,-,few,TGTGCCAGCTCAGGACAGTACAATGAGCAGTTCTTC,CASSGQYNEQFF
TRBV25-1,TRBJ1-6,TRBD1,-,TGTGCCAGCAAACAGGGGAATTCACCCCTCCACTTT,CASKQGNSPLHF
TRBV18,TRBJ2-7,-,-,TGTGCCAGCTCACCCTTTGACAGAGACTACGAGCAGTACTTC,CASSPFDRDYEQYF
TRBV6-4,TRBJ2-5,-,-,TGTGCCAGCGGAGAAGGAGAGACCCAGTACTTC,CASGEGETQYF
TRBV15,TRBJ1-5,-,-,TGTGCCACCAGCAAACTTCCAGGTATGAGCAATCAGCCCCAGCATTTT,CATSKLPGMSNQPQHF
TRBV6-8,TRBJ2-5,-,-,TGTGCCAGCAAGGACCGGCAAACCTTAGAGACCCAGTACTTC,CASKDRQTLETQYF
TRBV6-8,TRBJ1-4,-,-,TGTGCCAGCAGTTACCGTGAAGGTTCTAATGAAAAACTGTTTTTT,CASSYREGSNEKLFF
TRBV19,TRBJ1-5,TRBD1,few,TGTGCCAGTAGTATAGATCCGACAGGGCATCAGCCCCAGCATTTT,CASSIDPTGHQPQHF
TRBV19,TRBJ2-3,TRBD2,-,TGTGCCAGTAGTAGGGGACTAGCGGGGGGATCCACAGATACGCAGTATTTT,CASSRGLAGGSTDTQYF
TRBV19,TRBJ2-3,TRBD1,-,TGTGCCAGTTTCTCCCGGACAGGGGGCGAGGCAGATACGCAGTATTTT,CASFSRTGGEADTQYF
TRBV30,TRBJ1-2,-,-,TGTGCCTGGAGTCCCACTGGGGTGGGCTACACCTTC,CAWSPTGVGYTF
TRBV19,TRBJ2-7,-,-,TGTGCCAGTAGTCCAACTGGGACATCGGAGCAGTACTTC,CASSPTGTSEQYF
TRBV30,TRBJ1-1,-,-,TGTGCCTGGGGAGGGCAGGGGACTGAAGCTTTCTTT,CAWGGQGTEAFF
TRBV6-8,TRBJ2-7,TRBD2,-,TGTGCCAGCAGTTACCTAGCGGGGGGCTCCCGCGAGCAGTACTTC,CASSYLAGGSREQYF
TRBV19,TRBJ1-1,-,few,TGTGCCAGTACCGGGGGTGGACTACAGAACACTGAAGCTTTCTTT,CASTGGGLQNTEAFF
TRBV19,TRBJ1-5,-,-,TGTGCCAGTACTCAGGGGACGGTCAATCAGCCCCAGCATTTT,CASTQGTVNQPQHF
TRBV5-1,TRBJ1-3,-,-,TGCGCCAGCAGCTTGGTGGAGGCTGGAAACACCATATATTTT,CASSLVEAGNTIYF
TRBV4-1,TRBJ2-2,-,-,TGCGCCAGCAGTCCGCCTCCGGGACAACTAAACACCGGGGAGCTGTTTTTT,CASSPPPGQLNTGELFF
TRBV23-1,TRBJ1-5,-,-,TGCGCCAGCAGTCACCGGTTGAATCAGCCCCAGCATTTT,CASSHRLNQPQHF